Included here is one T cell receptor beta chain sequence, with context. There are a few counts of this clonotype. The antigen it recognizes is unknown. No base-level quality is on record; no much larger clone is a single base apart. This entry comes from a study of regulatory T cells in long-lasting Graves disease (dated by TCRdb to the early 2020s). Regarding the complete study: Persistent Graves' disease was defined as persistently positive TSH receptor autoantibodies together with antithyroid drug treatment for over 5 years. Persistent Graves' disease patients were compared with newly diagnosed Graves' disease patients by peripheral blood TCR sequencing and RNA sequencing. The study was registered as a clinical trial and conducted in China. A total of roughly 35 samples were covered by TCR sequencing, comprising around 13 persistent and 20 or so newly diagnosed Graves' disease patients. On average, persistent Graves' disease patients in the clinical cohort had been on antithyroid drugs for about 9.7 years. Broader findings and caveats from the paper: Peripheral blood alone was examined, since thyroid tissue, which constituted the primary lesion, could not be accessed. TRBV28, TRBJ1-2 and TRBJ2-5 were preferentially used in persistent disease, while TRBV20-1 and TRBJ2-1 were favored in newly diagnosed disease. The small sample size was acknowledged by the authors as a limitation that may reduce accuracy. Sequencing and analysis were limited to the TCR beta chain. Compared with newly diagnosed patients, patients with persistent Graves' disease had lower TCR Shannon entropy and fewer highly expanded clones, which suggests clonal expansion. A larger number of public clonotypes was shared among persistent patients (more than 2,500) than among newly diagnosed patients (roughly 1,000).

Taken from cysteine to phenylalanine, the CDR3 has 14 residues. CDR3 DNA is the only sequence kept; it has 42 bases, read in frame from the first base. From V the trimming removes 6 bases and from J it removes 2 bases, while the gene matches leave 9 bases of the junction unaccounted for. CDR1 is given as SQVTM and CDR2 as ANQGSEA, both from the germline V gene. The library was prepared using multiplex PCR. The instrument was an Illumina HiSeq 4000. TCR beta libraries were built with iRepertoire HTBI primers and Arm-PCR amplification of CDR3 regions. Before sequencing, the PCR products went through gel purification. The authors' pipeline ran thus. Gene usage analysis of CDR3 amino acid clonotypes used the approximately 62 TRBV and about 13 TRBJ segments found across samples. COPE and FqMerger were used to merge the filtered high-quality paired reads into contigs. Contigs were aligned with BLAST to IMGT TRBV, TRBD and TRBJ reference genes, and CDR3 was defined per IMGT. Any clonotype with a frequency above 0.1% was classified as a highly expanded clone. Shannon entropy served as the measure of repertoire diversity, while the Gini coefficient captured V-J evenness. A clonotype found in more than one individual was treated as public. TCRdb redid the processing of the public reads, applying fastp at Q25 and MiXCR, and retained in-frame beta chains. Rows are combined by CDR3 protein, so each entry shows the most common genes and DNA. The V and J calls here are based on TCRdb, not the publication. This sample gives 300,000 to 350,000 distinct CDR3 sequences in total; about 19% of them show up just once. 29% of the sample is held by the ten biggest clonotypes.

Read against the paper, the sample's time point label means: persistent/refractory GD, antithyroid drugs over 5 years with positive TRAb. For both TCR sequencing and RNA sequencing, RNA was extracted from PBMCs using TRIzol. Graves' disease was diagnosed according to American Thyroid Association guidelines. Patients for the study were recruited at an endocrinology department in Xi'an, China. Each patient gave roughly 8.4 milliliters of peripheral blood, collected in an EDTA anticoagulant tube. Ficoll Paque Plus density gradient separation was used to isolate PBMCs, and no additional T cell sorting was done. An Agilent 2100 Bioanalyzer and agarose gel were used to assess RNA quality, and a NanoDrop 2000 was used to measure RNA concentration.

This TCR came from a female donor with Graves disease. This specimen consisted of peripheral blood mononuclear cells (PBMCs), obtained when the disease was refractory, from a patient treated with antithyroid drugs. The chain couples TRBV29-1 to TRBJ1-2, and TRBD1 aligns with 7 junction nucleotides. Here the CDR3 is given as CSVASGGRNYGYTF. The DNA is TGCAGCGTCGCCTCAGGGGGAAGAAACTATGGCTACACCTTC.